The entry below describes one TCR beta chain. These data originate in a study of T cell repertoires in cytomegalovirus infection. Background on the study: Through public TCR beta signatures, both CMV infection and matching HLA type were indicated.

The length of the CDR3 is 15 residues. The V end lost 4 bases, the J end lost 2 bases, and 11 bases lay between the germline ends. CDR1 and CDR2 (germline): MDHEN, SYDVKM. TCRdb used MiXCR to reprocess the reads, holding one entry per CDR3 protein. The sample yields just under 300,000 distinct CDR3 sequences, roughly a tenth seen once. This TCR was recovered from a human donor in good health (CMV status not recorded). Some clones in this sample may be carry-over from other donors' samples. Sequencing was done on a sample of PBMCs. The rearrangement joins TRBV28 to TRBJ1-4, with TRBD1 as a possible D gene (5 bases). In DNA, the CDR3 is TGTGCCAGCAGTTCTTGGGACGCGACTAATGAAAAACTGTTTTTT. As protein: CASSSWDATNEKLFF. The full variable domain, rest sourced from reference TRBV28 and TRBJ1-4, is DVKVTQSSRYLVKRTGEKVFLECVQDMDHENMFWYRQDPGLGLRLIYFSYDVKMKEKGDIPEGYSVSREKKERFSLILESASTNQTSMYLCASSSWDATNEKLFFGSGTQLSVL.